A selection of T cell receptor beta chains follows, all from one sample in a study of T cell responses to AZD1222 COVID-19 vaccine. Repertoires were generated with immunoSEQ multiplex PCR, while TCRdb's copy carries only in-frame clones and drops some. The repertoire has 80,000 or so clones, roughly 85% of them found once; the top ten carry about 1.6%. Sequenced here: peripheral blood, sampled on day 0 of AZD1222 vaccination. These receptors came from an adult in good health. Each CDR3 is given with its conserved first and last residue. The D gene is left open where the match is weak. Size is omitted from some rows. Given values are once, few, many or a class for expanded clones.

TRBJ2-2 - - TRBV6-6 TGTGCCAGCAAGGACAGCGCGAACACCGGGGAGCTGTTTTTT CASKDSANTGELFF
TRBJ2-7 - - TRBV13 TGTGCCAGCAGCGCCGACAGGTTAATGGGGGAGCAGTACTTC CASSADRLMGEQYF
TRBJ1-2 - TRBD1 TRBV29-1 TGCAGCGCCGGACAGGCGAACTATGGCTACACCTTC CSAGQANYGYTF
TRBJ1-5 - - TRBV18 TGTGCCAGCTCACCCGCCGGGACGGGGAGACAGCCCCAGCATTTT CASSPAGTGRQPQHF
TRBJ1-5 - - TRBV4-2 TGTGCCAGCAGCCAATGGCGGGGGGGGGATCAGCCCCAGCATTTT CASSQWRGGDQPQHF
TRBJ2-2 - - TRBV29-1 TGCAGCGTTGCGGTGCAGGATAACACCGGGGAGCTGTTTTTT CSVAVQDNTGELFF
TRBJ2-2 - - TRBV7-8 TGTGCCGGTGGACAAGCGAACACCGGGGAGCTGTTTTTT CAGGQANTGELFF
TRBJ1-3 - TRBD1 TRBV15 TGTGCCACCAGCAGAGATCCTCCCGGGACAGCGACTTCTGGAAACACCATATATTTT CATSRDPPGTATSGNTIYF
TRBJ2-3 - - TRBV5-1 TGCGCCAGCAGCTTCCCAACGGACCTAAACACAGATACGCAGTATTTT CASSFPTDLNTDTQYF
TRBJ2-7 - TRBD2 TRBV3-1/TRBV3-2 TGTGCCAGCAGCCAACCGGGACTAGCCGTCCTCGAGCAGTACTTC CASSQPGLAVLEQYF
TRBJ2-1 - - TRBV21-1 TGTGCCAGCAGCCACCTTAAACGGTGTGAGCAGTTCTTC CASSHLKRCEQFF
TRBJ2-3 - TRBD2 TRBV7-2 TGTGCCAGCAGCTTGGCTAGGACTAGCGGTTCAGATACGCAGTATTTT CASSLARTSGSDTQYF
TRBJ1-3 - - TRBV2 TGTGCCAGCAGTACGGGGTCTCCCGGAAACACCATATATTTT CASSTGSPGNTIYF
TRBJ2-3 - TRBD2 TRBV6-4 TGTGCCAGCGGCCCGAGCGGGGCGGGAGTTGATACGCAGTATTTT CASGPSGAGVDTQYF
TRBJ1-2 - TRBD1 TRBV25-1 TGTGCCAGCAGCCCCCCCGGGACAGGGGACGGCTACACCTTC CASSPPGTGDGYTF
TRBJ2-5 - TRBD2 TRBV7-3 TGTGCCAGCAGCTCGGGACTAGCGCCACACCAAGAGACCCAGTACTTC CASSSGLAPHQETQYF
TRBJ1-4 - TRBD1 TRBV19 TGTGCCAGTAGTTCGTATTTGGGGACAGGGTTTGAAAAACTGTTTTTT CASSSYLGTGFEKLFF
TRBJ2-1 once - TRBV24-1 TGTGCCACCAGTGACCCGGACAGTGATGAGCAGTTCTTC CATSDPDSDEQFF
TRBJ2-1 - TRBD2 TRBV27 TGTGCCAGCTCCGGGCTAGCGGTTGGGTTGCAGTTCTTC CASSGLAVGLQFF
TRBJ2-5 - - TRBV19 TGTGCCAGTAGCTCTACAGTGGGGAGGCAGGAGACCCAGTACTTC CASSSTVGRQETQYF
TRBJ2-2 few TRBD1 TRBV6-4 TGTGCCAGCAGCCCGTCAGGGGGCCTTGAAACCGGGGAGCTGTTTTTT CASSPSGGLETGELFF
TRBJ2-7 - TRBD2 TRBV6-5 TGTGCCAGCAGTCCCGGGGACTCAGCGGGAGACGAGCAGTACTTC CASSPGDSAGDEQYF
TRBJ2-6 - - TRBV15 TGTGCCACCAGCAGAGACACCCCGACTGGGGGCGGAACTGGGGCCAACGTCCTGACTTTC CATSRDTPTGGGTGANVLTF
TRBJ1-5 - - TRBV30 TGTGCCTGGGCTCCCGGGCCAAAGAATCAGCCCCAGCATTTT CAWAPGPKNQPQHF
TRBJ2-7 - TRBD2 TRBV12-3/TRBV12-4 TGTGCCAGCACCTCAGGGACTAGCTGGCAGTACTTC CASTSGTSWQYF
TRBJ1-3 - TRBD1 TRBV18 TGTGCCAGCTCACCAATTCCCGGACAGGGGGCGGCTGGAAACACCATATATTTT CASSPIPGQGAAGNTIYF
TRBJ2-6 - - TRBV2 TGTGCCAGCCTACCAGATCTCTCTGGGGCCAACGTCCTGACTTTC CASLPDLSGANVLTF
TRBJ2-3 - - TRBV11-2 TGTGCCAGCAGCCCCCACGGAGGTGGGAGCACGGATACGCAGTATTTT CASSPHGGGSTDTQYF
TRBJ1-4 - - TRBV6-5 TGTGCCAGCAGTTACTCGCGAGGGAGGGGAGGAGAAAAACTGTTTTTT CASSYSRGRGGEKLFF
TRBJ2-7 - - TRBV7-6 TGTGCCAGCAGCTTAAAGTGGGCGGGAAGGGCCTACGAGCAGTACTTC CASSLKWAGRAYEQYF
TRBJ1-2 - - TRBV18 TGTGCCAGCTCACCGACCGAAGGCCGTGGCTACACCTTC CASSPTEGRGYTF
TRBJ1-1 - - TRBV30 TGTGCCTGGAGTCGTTGGGACGTGATTGGGATCTCTGAAGCTTTCTTT CAWSRWDVIGISEAFF
TRBJ2-5 - TRBD2 TRBV20-1 TGCAGTGCTGGGACTAGCGGGAGTCCGTACTTC CSAGTSGSPYF
TRBJ1-6 - - TRBV7-2 TGTGCCAGCAGCTTATCCTCAGGGATTAATTCACCCCTCCACTTT CASSLSSGINSPLHF
TRBJ1-2 few TRBD1 TRBV10-2 TGCGCCAGCAGTTCAACAGGGGAGATGTATGGCTACACCTTC CASSSTGEMYGYTF
TRBJ2-1 - TRBD2 TRBV4-1 TGCGCCAGCAGCCGAGGGGCTAGCGGGAGAAATGAGCAGTTCTTC CASSRGASGRNEQFF
TRBJ1-1 - TRBD1 TRBV10-3 TGTGCCATCAGAGGACAGGGTGTTGAGTTGGTTTTCTTT CAIRGQGVELVFF
TRBJ1-1 - - TRBV6-2/TRBV6-3 TGTGCCAGCAGTTACTGGTCGGACACTGAAGCTTTCTTT CASSYWSDTEAFF
TRBJ2-5 - - TRBV5-5 TGTGCCAGCAGCTGGGGCAGCCAAGAGACCCAGTACTTC CASSWGSQETQYF